This T cell receptor (beta chain) was retrieved from a study of shared T cell receptors in the human thymus. This clone has only a few counts. CDR1 MRHNA and CDR2 SNTAGT come from the germline V gene. CDR3 size: 14 residues. Trimming removed 7 bases from V and 5 bases from J, with 15 bases in between. Repertoires were generated with immunoSEQ multiplex PCR, while TCRdb's copy carries only in-frame clones and drops some. The profile covers 630,000 or so clones, with about 89% appearing a single time and roughly 0.0094% taken by the ten largest. This same sample was also part of a study on human thymus T cells. That source adds: Donor material was obtained from healthy Finnish infants undergoing corrective surgery for congenital heart defects. Thymus tissue was removed during corrective cardiac surgery. The authors found apparently biased V and J gene usage in thymic and blood repertoires.

The chain combines TRBV6-4 with TRBJ2-1; D gene unclear. The sequence came from a boy under three years old with a congenital heart defect. The sample was thymocytes. The CDR3 here is CASKGDPDHNEQFF. The CDR3 bases are TGTGCCAGCAAAGGAGACCCAGACCACAATGAGCAGTTCTTC.